This T cell receptor (beta chain) originates from a study of long-term antiretroviral therapy in people with HIV. General study points: ART was followed by higher diversity that remained below transplant donor controls. HIV repertoires covered narrower CDR3 length ranges than controls did. Specimen acquisition occurred between the mid-2000s and the late 2010s, potentially under older ART regimens. Dominant in the repertoire at all time points were clones expanded before ART.

This CDR3 has 13 residues. CDR1 and CDR2 from the germline V gene are SEHNR and FQNEAQ (reference sequence). V was clipped by 5 bases and J by 3 bases, with 11 bases between them. Sequencing used immunoSEQ v3.0 at survey level. Assay: immunoSEQ multiplex PCR; the TCRdb copy retains only in-frame clones and omits some. Of about 15,000 clones in the sample, roughly 91% were seen once. As to this clone: What it binds is unknown.

The specimen comprised unsorted PBMCs, sampled 6.9 years after starting antiretroviral therapy. The chain joins TRBV7-9 to TRBJ2-7, with D possibly being TRBD2 (6 bases). The TCR comes from a man aged 50-60 years with HIV. CDR3 in amino acids: CASSRELSYEQYF. Here the CDR3 DNA reads TGTGCCAGCAGCCGGGAGTTGAGCTACGAGCAGTACTTC.